This T cell receptor beta chain stems from a study of blood T cell repertoires in COVID-19. For the study at large: Spain, Italy and the United States supplied samples that represented acute and convalescent COVID-19.

Germline V gives CDR1 SGHVS, CDR2 FQNEAQ. The CDR3 spans 15 residues. Trimming left V 5 bases short and J 0 bases short, with 13 bases between. As originally analysed: Reference gene primer amplification gave nucleated cell count estimates. Generated by immunoSEQ multiplex PCR, the TCRdb table keeps only in-frame clones and is missing some. V, J and clone size were drawn from that table, and D and trimming were deduced from the DNA. Among around 72,000 clones, roughly 87% were seen once, and the ten largest hold 6% to 7%. Sample: peripheral blood. The receptor was derived from a woman between 45 and 65 years old with acute or convalescent COVID-19. This chain connects TRBV7-8 to TRBJ1-2, with D possibly being TRBD1 (5 bases). The CDR3 bases are TGTGCCAGCAGCCCGCGCCTGACAGCTAACTATGGCTACACCTTC. Translating gives CASSPRLTANYGYTF.